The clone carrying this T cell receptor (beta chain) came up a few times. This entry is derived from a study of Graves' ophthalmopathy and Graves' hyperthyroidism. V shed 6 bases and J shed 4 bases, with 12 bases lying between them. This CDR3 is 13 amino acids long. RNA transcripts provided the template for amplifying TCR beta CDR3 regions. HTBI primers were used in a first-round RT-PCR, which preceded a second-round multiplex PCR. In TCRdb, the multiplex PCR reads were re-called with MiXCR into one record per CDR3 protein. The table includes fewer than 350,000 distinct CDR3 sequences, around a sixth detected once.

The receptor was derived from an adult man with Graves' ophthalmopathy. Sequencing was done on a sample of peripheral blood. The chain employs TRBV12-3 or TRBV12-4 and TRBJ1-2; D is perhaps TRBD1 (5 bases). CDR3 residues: CASSTTGVYGYTF. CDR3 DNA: TGTGCCAGCAGCACAACAGGCGTCTATGGCTACACCTTC.